The clone carrying this T cell receptor (beta chain) was counted a few times. The antigen is not known. This specimen comes from a study of T-cell memory formation after mild COVID-19. The study, taken as a whole, reports: Some clones that responded were present in memory (sampled pre-infection), which suggests cross-reactive memory joined. CD8+ contracting clones occupied EMRA, while CD4+ ones occupied mainly CM and EM.

The CDR3 contains 17 residues. Per germline, CDR1 DFQATT and CDR2 SNEGSKA (reference sequence). V was pared by 0 bases and J by 5 bases, with 13 bases of the junction left unmatched. Libraries for TCRalpha and TCRbeta carried sample barcodes and unique molecular identifiers via 5'RACE. Each CDR3 protein is one row after TCRdb ran MiXCR on the 5' RACE reads. Here the sample spans approximately 110,000 distinct CDR3 sequences, about a fifth being singletons. The chain is built from TRBV20-1 and TRBJ1-1; 9 nucleotides line up with TRBD1. The source is a man between 18 and 35 years old who had mild COVID-19 (a few samples of this study predate the infection). Cell type and time point are not known. The sample was PBMCs or a T cell subset sorted from them (not recorded which). DNA of the CDR3: TGCAGTGCTAGAGATCTGGACAGGGGCTTGAAGGGGACTGAAGCTTTCTTT. It yields the protein CSARDLDRGLKGTEAFF.